Listed here are 27 T cell receptor beta chains from one sample, sequenced in a study of T-cell memory formation after mild COVID-19. TCRdb reprocessed the 5' RACE reads with MiXCR, giving one entry per CDR3 protein. The sample carries around 110,000 distinct CDR3 sequences, 15% to 20% recorded once. Sequences were obtained from PBMCs or a T cell subset sorted from them (not recorded which). These receptors were taken from an adult woman who had mild COVID-19 (a few samples of this study predate the infection). Cell type and time point are not known.

This clonotype turned up a few times. This sequence joins TRBV12-3 or TRBV12-4 and TRBJ2-1; 9 bases are a match to TRBD2. J lost 8 bases, V lost 5 bases, and 7 bases had no gene match. The CDR3 consists of 14 residues. CDR3 in amino acids: CASSTFLAGDEQFF. The CDR3 nucleotides are TGTGCCAGCAGTACTTTCTTAGCGGGGGATGAGCAGTTCTTC.

V is TRBV7-9 and J is TRBJ1-2, with D unclear. The CDR3 is made up of 14 amino acids. Germline V gene data show CDR1 as SEHNR and CDR2 as FQNEAQ (reference sequence). Trimming stripped 2 bases from V and 4 bases from J, with 11 bases between. The CDR3 region is CASSLSRDGYGYTF. The CDR3 region has the DNA TGTGCCAGCAGCTTATCAAGGGATGGCTATGGCTACACCTTC.

This clonotype was seen a few times. The chain joins TRBV7-8 to TRBJ2-7; possibly TRBD1 for D (6 bases). The CDR3 covers 14 residues. Germline CDR1 reads SGHVS; CDR2 reads FQNEAQ. The germline V and J ends were trimmed by 5 bases and 6 bases, with 17 bases remaining between them. Here the CDR3 reads CASSPETGSSEQYF. The CDR3 DNA reads as TGTGCCAGCAGCCCAGAGACAGGTTCGTCCGAGCAGTACTTC.

J is TRBJ2-7 and V is TRBV12-3 or TRBV12-4, with 8 nucleotides matching TRBD2. The CDR3 sequence is 12 residues long. V lost 6 bases and J lost 6; bases outside the gene matches: 4. The CDR3 DNA is TGTGCCAGCAGCCCGACTAGCGCCGAGCAGTACTTC. Residues: CASSPTSAEQYF.

The chain couples TRBV6-5 to TRBJ1-2; D not resolved. Trimming left V 0 bases short and J 0 bases short, with 11 bases between. The V gene's germline CDR1 is MNHEY and CDR2 SVGAGI. CDR3 length: 16 amino acids. The DNA of the CDR3 is TGTGCCAGCAGTTACTCGAGGGCACCTTCTAACTATGGCTACACCTTC. The encoded protein is CASSYSRAPSNYGYTF.

This chain links TRBV3-1 with TRBJ2-7; the D gene is possibly TRBD2 (5 bases). V dropped 0 bases and J dropped 3 bases, with 9 bases sitting between them. CDR1 LGHDT and CDR2 YNNKEL come from the germline V gene (reference sequence). CDR3 size: 14 residues. The CDR3: CASSQDGVIYEQYF. CDR3 DNA: TGTGCCAGCAGCCAAGACGGGGTAATCTACGAGCAGTACTTC.

This sequence joins TRBV7-9 and TRBJ1-1; D perhaps matches TRBD1 (5 bases). The CDR3 covers 17 residues. Trimming took 1 base from V and 0 from J, leaving 15 bases between them. The germline CDR1 and CDR2 sequences are SEHNR and FQNEAQ (reference sequence). The CDR3 DNA follows: TGTGCCAGCAGCTTAGACAACTCGGGACTTATGAACACTGAAGCTTTCTTT. Protein sequence: CASSLDNSGLMNTEAFF.

There are a few counts of this clonotype. The DNA for the CDR3 is TGCGCCAGCAGCTTACCGGGACAGGACACCGGGGAGCTGTTTTTT. Its translation: CASSLPGQDTGELFF. The V and J genes are TRBV5-1 and TRBJ2-2; 8 positions agree with TRBD1. The CDR3 extends over 15 amino acids. The germline V gene encodes CDR1 SGHRS and CDR2 YFSETQ. With V trimmed by 2 bases and J by 3 bases, 3 bases remained unmatched.

The sample holds a few counts of this clonotype. The chain uses TRBV9 and TRBJ2-5; TRBD2 aligns across 7 bases. The V gene's germline CDR1 is SGDLS and CDR2 YYNGEE. V gave up 1 base and J gave up 0 bases; unmatched junction bases: 6. This CDR3 comprises 16 residues. For the CDR3, the DNA is TGTGCCAGCAGCGTAAACGGGGGGAGATACCAAGAGACCCAGTACTTC. Translating gives CASSVNGGRYQETQYF.

This sequence joins TRBV9 and TRBJ2-3; TRBD1 matches 9 bases. V shed 3 bases and J 3 bases; nucleotides not matched to a gene: 8. The CDR3 is 16 amino acids. CDR1 and CDR2 (germline): SGDLS, YYNGEE. The CDR3 loop is CASSALRDRETDTQYF. In nucleotides, the CDR3 is TGTGCCAGCAGCGCGCTCCGGGACAGGGAAACAGATACGCAGTATTTT.

This clonotype was detected a few times. The chain links TRBV7-9 to TRBJ2-1, with a tentative D call TRBD1 (5 bases). Trimming pared 4 bases from V and 8 bases from J, leaving 9 bases between. Per the germline V gene, CDR1 is SEHNR and CDR2 is FQNEAQ (reference sequence). The CDR3 has 12 residues. CDR3 coding DNA: TGTGCCAGCAGCTGGGGCGTACATGAGCAGTTCTTC. Protein product: CASSWGVHEQFF.

This clonotype was seen only a few times. The chain links TRBV4-1 to TRBJ2-2, with 9 bases identical to TRBD1. Unmatched junction bases numbered 10, after V lost 3 bases and J lost 5 bases. The germline V gene encodes CDR1 MGHRA and CDR2 YSYEKL. The CDR3 is made up of 17 amino acids. DNA for the CDR3: TGCGCCAGCAGCCAGGAGCCGGGACAGGGAGTGACCGGGGAGCTGTTTTTT. As protein: CASSQEPGQGVTGELFF.

This clonotype was seen ten or more times. The rearrangement links TRBV4-1 to TRBJ2-7; D perhaps matches TRBD2 (5 bases). Germline V gives CDR1 MGHRA, CDR2 YSYEKL. The CDR3 has 15 amino acids. Deletions cut 1 base from V and 2 bases from J, with 12 bases between. The CDR3 DNA reads TGCGCCAGCAGCCAAGTTTCGGGAAAGCCCTACGAGCAGTACTTC. Translating it yields CASSQVSGKPYEQYF.

This chain uses TRBV7-2 with TRBJ2-3; D may correspond to TRBD1 or TRBD2 (5 bases each). The V gene's germline CDR1 is SGHTA and CDR2 FQGNSA. Trimming took 5 bases from V and 5 from J, leaving 11 bases between them. The CDR3 is made up of 13 amino acids. For the CDR3, the DNA is TGTGCCAGCAGCGCCCGGGACGAAGATACGCAGTATTTT. It translates to CASSARDEDTQYF.

This clonotype has only a few counts. V is TRBV4-3 and J is TRBJ2-3; no clear D gene. V was clipped by 0 bases and J by 5 bases, with 3 bases between them. The length of the CDR3 is 12 residues. Germline V lookup: CDR1 LGHNA, CDR2 YSLEER. The CDR3 spells CASSQEKDTQYF. Written as DNA, the CDR3 is TGCGCCAGCAGCCAAGAAAAAGATACGCAGTATTTT.

This clonotype was counted between two and nine times. The rearrangement uses TRBV5-6 and TRBJ1-5; weak D call: TRBD1 (6 bases). V lost 2 bases, J lost 1 base, and 10 bases lay in between. The CDR3 is 15 residues long. The germline V gene has CDR1 SGHDT and CDR2 YYEEEE. This CDR3 is CASSFGGRSNQPQHF. CDR3 coding DNA: TGTGCCAGCAGCTTCGGGGGCCGGAGCAATCAGCCCCAGCATTTT.

This clonotype came up a few times. This rearrangement joins TRBV9 to TRBJ2-1; perhaps TRBD2 as D (5 bases). Germline CDR1 SGDLS, CDR2 YYNGEE. V lost 0 bases and J lost 2, with 9 bases in between. The CDR3 sequence is 15 residues long. CDR3: CASSVASGAYNEQFF. CDR3 DNA sequence: TGTGCCAGCAGCGTAGCAAGCGGAGCCTACAATGAGCAGTTCTTC.

The chain carries TRBV27 and TRBJ1-6, with 7 bases identical to TRBD1. The CDR3 sequence is 15 residues long. Per the germline V gene, CDR1 is MNHEY and CDR2 is SMNVEV (reference sequence). The V segment lost 5 bases and the J segment 2 bases; nucleotides outside the gene matches: 3. CDR3 amino acids: CASSPGGAYNSPLHF. The CDR3 DNA follows: TGTGCCAGCAGTCCAGGGGGGGCCTATAATTCACCCCTCCACTTT.

This clonotype occurred a few times. The chain links TRBV9 to TRBJ2-3; D perhaps matches TRBD2 (6 bases). The CDR3 has 21 amino acids. The germline V and J ends were trimmed by 4 bases and 0 bases, with 30 bases remaining between them. Germline lookup yields CDR1 SGDLS and CDR2 YYNGEE. The CDR3 reads CASSTEASEGNAPHSTDTQYF. The CDR3 nucleotides are TGTGCCAGCAGCACCGAAGCTAGCGAGGGGAACGCACCGCATAGCACAGATACGCAGTATTTT.

The chain employs TRBV18 and TRBJ1-2, with D possibly TRBD1 on 6 matching bases. In germline, CDR1 is KGHSH, CDR2 LQKENI. The CDR3 is 18 amino acids. V was cut by 0 bases and J by 4 bases, with 21 bases left in between. The CDR3 region is CASSPPVTGILAGYGYTF. CDR3 sequence (DNA): TGTGCCAGCTCACCACCGGTGACAGGCATACTGGCAGGCTATGGCTACACCTTC.

The V call is TRBV7-8, the J call TRBJ1-6; D ambiguous. V lost 4 bases, J lost 6 bases, and 7 bases lay in between. This CDR3 has 13 residues. Germline V lookup: CDR1 SGHVS, CDR2 FQNEAQ. In nucleotides, the CDR3 is TGTGCCAGCAGCTCCGCCCCTAATTCACCCCTCCACTTT. The encoded protein is CASSSAPNSPLHF. The whole variable domain, remainder taken from reference TRBV7-8 and TRBJ1-6, is GAGVSQSPRYKVAKRGQDVALRCDPISGHVSLFWYQQALGQGPEFLTYFQNEAQLDKSGLPSDRFFAERPEGSVSTLKIQRTQQEDSAVYLCASSSAPNSPLHFGNGTRLTVT.

This clonotype was observed at least ten times. V usage is TRBV25-1 and J usage is TRBJ2-7, with D possibly matching TRBD1 (6 bases). This CDR3 is built from 12 residues. CDR1 is MGHDK, CDR2 SYGVNS, per germline. With 4 bases removed from V and 7 bases from J, the gap between germline ends came to 11 bases. The CDR3 DNA reads TGTGCCAGCAGTGGCCGAACAGGGGAGCAGTACTTC. Amino acids: CASSGRTGEQYF.

This chain uses TRBV9 with TRBJ2-5; possible D gene TRBD1, 6 bases. The V gene's germline CDR1 is SGDLS and CDR2 YYNGEE. There are 14 residues in the CDR3. With 4 bases removed from V and 4 bases from J, the gap between germline ends came to 14 bases. In nucleotides, the CDR3 is TGTGCCAGCAGCCTCGGACAGCACGGAGAGACCCAGTACTTC. This encodes CASSLGQHGETQYF.

The chain combines TRBV9 with TRBJ1-1; D gene unclear. V gave up 0 bases and J gave up 0 bases, with 0 bases separating them. The CDR3 contains 12 residues. CDR1 and CDR2 (germline): SGDLS, YYNGEE. The CDR3 sequence is CASSVVNTEAFF. The CDR3 DNA sequence: TGTGCCAGCAGCGTAGTGAACACTGAAGCTTTCTTT.

The gene calls are TRBV5-1 and TRBJ2-1; the match to TRBD2 covers 12 bases. The trim removed 4 bases at V and 6 bases at J, leaving 2 bases unmatched. Germline V gene data show CDR1 as SGHRS and CDR2 as YFSETQ. This CDR3 has 14 residues. The CDR3 DNA is TGCGCCAGCAGCCCGGGACTAGCGGGCAATGAGCAGTTCTTC. Translation: CASSPGLAGNEQFF.

This clonotype was counted ten times or more. One end of the junction is discordant with germline, which a read error may explain. The J gene is TRBJ1-1, the V gene TRBV29-1; TRBD1 is a possible D gene (5 bases). Per germline, CDR1 SQVTM and CDR2 ANQGSEA. This CDR3 spans 13 amino acids. This CDR3 reads CSVDGGLKTEAFF. CDR3 nucleotides: TGCAGCGTTGATGGGGGTTTGAAGACTGAAGCTTTCTTT.

Only a few counts were recorded for this clonotype. This chain connects TRBV15 to TRBJ2-7; 16 nucleotides align to TRBD2. Trimming took 3 bases from V and 9 from J; bases not matched to a gene: 8. The germline CDR1 and CDR2 sequences are LNHNV and YYDKDF (reference sequence). The CDR3 runs 16 residues. The CDR3 DNA is TGTGCCACCAGCAGCGAAGGGACTAGCGGGGGGGCCAGGCAGTACTTC. Amino acids: CATSSEGTSGGARQYF. Based on the CDR3 plus reference TRBV15 and TRBJ2-7, the full variable domain is DAMVIQNPRYQVTQFGKPVTLSCSQTLNHNVMYWYQQKSSQAPKLLFHYYDKDFNNEADTPDNFQSRRPNTSFCFLDIRSPGLGDTAMYLCATSSEGTSGGARQYFGPGTRLTVT.